This entry features one T cell receptor beta chain sequence. What it binds is not known. TCRdb analysed the RT-PCR reads with MiXCR anew, one entry per CDR3 protein. The sample carries hundreds of thousands of distinct CDR3 sequences, around 9.9% recorded once. This CDR3 contains 15 residues. Germline V gene lookup returns CDR1 SEHNR and CDR2 FQNEAQ (reference sequence). V was clipped by 5 bases and J by 4 bases; unmatched bases: 9. This entry is derived from a study of response to subunit inactivated influenza vaccine. Study-level points and caveats: After each seasonal influenza vaccination, few new T cells are recruited, the authors suggested.

The receptor comes from a middle-aged man who received an inactivated influenza vaccine. Sequences were derived from PBMCs from blood, sampled roughly 48 days after vaccination. The chain couples TRBV7-9 to TRBJ2-5; TRBD2 matches 8 bases. The CDR3 sequence: CASSLGGGSIETQYF. The CDR3 nucleotides read TGTGCCAGCAGCCTCGGCGGGGGGTCGATAGAGACCCAGTACTTC.